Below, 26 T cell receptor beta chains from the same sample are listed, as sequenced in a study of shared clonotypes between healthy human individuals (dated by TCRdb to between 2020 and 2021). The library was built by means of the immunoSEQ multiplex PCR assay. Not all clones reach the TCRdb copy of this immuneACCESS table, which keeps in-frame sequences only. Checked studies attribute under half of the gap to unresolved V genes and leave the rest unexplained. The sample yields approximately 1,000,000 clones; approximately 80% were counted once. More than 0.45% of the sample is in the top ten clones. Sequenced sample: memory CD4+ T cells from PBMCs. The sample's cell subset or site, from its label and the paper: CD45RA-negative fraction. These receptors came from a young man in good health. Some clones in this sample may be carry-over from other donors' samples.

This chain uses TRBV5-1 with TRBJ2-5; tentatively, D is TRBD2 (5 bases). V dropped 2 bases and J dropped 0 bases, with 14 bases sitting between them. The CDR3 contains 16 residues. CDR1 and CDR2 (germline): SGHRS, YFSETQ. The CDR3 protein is CASSLLAGVYQETQYF. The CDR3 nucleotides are TGCGCCAGCAGCTTATTAGCCGGGGTATACCAAGAGACCCAGTACTTC.

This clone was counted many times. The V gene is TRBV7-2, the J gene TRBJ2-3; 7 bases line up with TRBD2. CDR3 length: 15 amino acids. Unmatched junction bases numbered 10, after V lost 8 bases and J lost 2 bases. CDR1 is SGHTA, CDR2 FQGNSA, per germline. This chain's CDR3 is CASREGRELTDTQYF. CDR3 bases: TGTGCCAGCCGCGAGGGGCGGGAGCTCACAGATACGCAGTATTTT.

CDR3 sequence (DNA): TGCGCCAGCAGCTTCGAGGCAGAATTTGAGACCCAGTACTTC. Translating gives CASSFEAEFETQYF. The gene calls are TRBV5-1 and TRBJ2-5; D remains ambiguous. Per germline, CDR1 SGHRS and CDR2 YFSETQ. The CDR3 sequence is 14 residues long. V lost 2 bases and J lost 5, with 13 bases in between.

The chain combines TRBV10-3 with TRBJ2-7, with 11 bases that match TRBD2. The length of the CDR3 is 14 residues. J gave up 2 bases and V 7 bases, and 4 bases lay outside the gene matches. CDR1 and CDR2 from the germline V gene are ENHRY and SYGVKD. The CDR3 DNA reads TGTGCCATCAAAGGGACTAGCGGAGCCTACGAGCAGTACTTC. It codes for CAIKGTSGAYEQYF.

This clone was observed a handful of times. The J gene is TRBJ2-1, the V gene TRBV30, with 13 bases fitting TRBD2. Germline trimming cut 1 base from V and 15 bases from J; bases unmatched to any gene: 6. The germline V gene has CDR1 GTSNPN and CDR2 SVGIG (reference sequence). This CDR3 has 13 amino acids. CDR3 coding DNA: TGTGCCTGGAGTGAGGGACTAGCGGGACGGTTGTTCTTC. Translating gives CAWSEGLAGRLFF.

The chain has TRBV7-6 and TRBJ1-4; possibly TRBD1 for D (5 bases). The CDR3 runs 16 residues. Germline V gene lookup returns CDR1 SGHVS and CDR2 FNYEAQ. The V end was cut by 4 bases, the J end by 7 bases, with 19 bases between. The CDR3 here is CASSSPRRGEGEKLFF. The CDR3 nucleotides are TGTGCCAGCAGCTCCCCTAGGAGGGGAGAGGGTGAAAAACTGTTTTTT.

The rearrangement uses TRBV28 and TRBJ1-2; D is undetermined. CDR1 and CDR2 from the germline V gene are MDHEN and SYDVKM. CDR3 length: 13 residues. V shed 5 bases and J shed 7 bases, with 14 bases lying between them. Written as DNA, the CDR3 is TGTGCCAGCAGTCCTGGACTGTGGAGTGGCTACACCTTC. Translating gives CASSPGLWSGYTF.

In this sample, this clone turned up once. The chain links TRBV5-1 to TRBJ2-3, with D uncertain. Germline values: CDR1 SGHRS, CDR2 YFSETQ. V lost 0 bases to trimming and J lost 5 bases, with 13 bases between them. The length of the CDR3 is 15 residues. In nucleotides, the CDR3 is TGCGCCAGCAGCTTGGAAGGGCACACGCAAGATACGCAGTATTTT. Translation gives CASSLEGHTQDTQYF.

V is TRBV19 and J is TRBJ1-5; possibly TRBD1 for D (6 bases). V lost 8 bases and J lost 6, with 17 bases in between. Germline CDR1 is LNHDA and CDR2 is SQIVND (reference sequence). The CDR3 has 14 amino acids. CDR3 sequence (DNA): TGTGCCAGTTCACAGGGTTTCCCCAGTCAGCCCCAGCATTTT. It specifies CASSQGFPSQPQHF. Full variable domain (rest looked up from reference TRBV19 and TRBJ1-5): DGGITQSPKYLFRKEGQNVTLSCEQNLNHDAMYWYRQDPGQGLRLIYYSQIVNDFQKGDIAEGYSVSREKKESFPLTVTSAQKNPTAFYLCASSQGFPSQPQHFGDGTRLSIL.

CDR3 residues: CASSLDAGASGVAQHF. CDR3 nucleotides: TGTGCCAGCAGCTTAGATGCAGGGGCGTCGGGGGTGGCCCAGCATTTT. The rearrangement links TRBV7-2 to TRBJ1-5; maybe TRBD1 (6 bases). The CDR3 totals 16 residues. The germline V gene has CDR1 SGHTA and CDR2 FQGNSA. Trimming took 1 base from V and 11 from J, leaving 21 bases between them.

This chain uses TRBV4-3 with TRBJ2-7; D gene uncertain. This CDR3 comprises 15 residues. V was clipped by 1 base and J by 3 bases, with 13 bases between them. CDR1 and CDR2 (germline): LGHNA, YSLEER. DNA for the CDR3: TGCGCCAGCAGCCAAGGGCCAGGCGAATACTACGAGCAGTACTTC. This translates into CASSQGPGEYYEQYF.

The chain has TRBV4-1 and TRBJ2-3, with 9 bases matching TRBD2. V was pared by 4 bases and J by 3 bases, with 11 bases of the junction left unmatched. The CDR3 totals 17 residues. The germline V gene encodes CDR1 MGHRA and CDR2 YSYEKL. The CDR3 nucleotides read TGCGCCAGCAGCCCCCCCATTGAGGCGGGAGGGACAGATACGCAGTATTTT. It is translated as CASSPPIEAGGTDTQYF.

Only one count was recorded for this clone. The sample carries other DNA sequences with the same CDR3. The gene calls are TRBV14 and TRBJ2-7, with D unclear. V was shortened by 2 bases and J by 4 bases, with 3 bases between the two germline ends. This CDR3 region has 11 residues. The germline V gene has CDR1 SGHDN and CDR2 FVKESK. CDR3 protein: CASSQHYEQYF. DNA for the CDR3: TGTGCCAGCAGCCAACATTACGAGCAGTACTTC.

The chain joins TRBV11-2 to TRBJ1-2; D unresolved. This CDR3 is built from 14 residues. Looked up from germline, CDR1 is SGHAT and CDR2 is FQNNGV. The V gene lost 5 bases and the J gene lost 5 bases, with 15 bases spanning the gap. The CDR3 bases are TGTGCCAGCAGCGGTGCGCGGGCTGCATATGGCTACACCTTC. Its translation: CASSGARAAYGYTF. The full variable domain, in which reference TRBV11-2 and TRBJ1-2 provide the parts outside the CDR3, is EAGVAQSPRYKIIEKRQSVAFWCNPISGHATLYWYQQILGQGPKLLIQFQNNGVVDDSQLPKDRFSAERLKGVDSTLKIQPAKLEDSAVYLCASSGARAAYGYTFGSGTRLTVV.

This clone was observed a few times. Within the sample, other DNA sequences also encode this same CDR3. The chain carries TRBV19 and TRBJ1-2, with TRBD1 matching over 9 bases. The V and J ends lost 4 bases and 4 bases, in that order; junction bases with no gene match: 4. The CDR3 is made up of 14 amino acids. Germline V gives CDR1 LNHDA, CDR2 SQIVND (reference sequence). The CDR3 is CASSTGQGPYGYTF. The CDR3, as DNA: TGTGCCAGTAGTACGGGACAGGGACCCTATGGCTACACCTTC.

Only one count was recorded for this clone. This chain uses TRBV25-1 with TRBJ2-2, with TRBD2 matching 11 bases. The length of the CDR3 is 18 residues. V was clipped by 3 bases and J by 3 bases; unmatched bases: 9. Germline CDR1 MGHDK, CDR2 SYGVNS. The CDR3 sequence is CASSDSALAGGHTGELFF. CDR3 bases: TGTGCCAGCAGTGATTCCGCCCTAGCGGGAGGACACACCGGGGAGCTGTTTTTT.

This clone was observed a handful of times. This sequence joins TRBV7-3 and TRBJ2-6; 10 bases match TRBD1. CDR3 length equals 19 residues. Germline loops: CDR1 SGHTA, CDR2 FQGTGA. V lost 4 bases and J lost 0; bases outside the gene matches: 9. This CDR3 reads CASSSSPGQGRSGANVLTF. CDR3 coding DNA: TGTGCCAGCAGCTCGTCGCCGGGACAGGGGCGCTCTGGGGCCAACGTCCTGACTTTC. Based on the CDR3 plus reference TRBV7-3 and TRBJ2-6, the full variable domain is GAGVSQTPSNKVTEKGKYVELRCDPISGHTALYWYRQSLGQGPEFLIYFQGTGAADDSGLPNDRFFAVRPEGSVSTLKIQRTERGDSAVYLCASSSSPGQGRSGANVLTFGAGSRLTVL.

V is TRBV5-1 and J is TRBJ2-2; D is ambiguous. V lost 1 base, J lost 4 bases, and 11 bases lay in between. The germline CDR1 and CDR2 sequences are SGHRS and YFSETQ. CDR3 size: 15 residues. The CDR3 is CASSLIYTRTGELFF. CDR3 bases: TGCGCCAGCAGCTTGATCTATACCCGCACCGGGGAGCTGTTTTTT.

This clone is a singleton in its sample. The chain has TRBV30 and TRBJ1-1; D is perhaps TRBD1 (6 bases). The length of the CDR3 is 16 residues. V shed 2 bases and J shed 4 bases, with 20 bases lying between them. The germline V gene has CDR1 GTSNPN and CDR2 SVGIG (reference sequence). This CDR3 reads CAWSPWGSLRGTEAFF. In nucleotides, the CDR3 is TGTGCCTGGAGTCCCTGGGGCAGTCTCAGGGGCACTGAAGCTTTCTTT.

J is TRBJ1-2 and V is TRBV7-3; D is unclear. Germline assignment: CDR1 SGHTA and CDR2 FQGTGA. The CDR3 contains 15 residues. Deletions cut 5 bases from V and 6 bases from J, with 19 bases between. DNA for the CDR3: TGTGCCAGCAGCCCCGATTCCGGGAGAACGGATGGCTACACCTTC. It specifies CASSPDSGRTDGYTF.

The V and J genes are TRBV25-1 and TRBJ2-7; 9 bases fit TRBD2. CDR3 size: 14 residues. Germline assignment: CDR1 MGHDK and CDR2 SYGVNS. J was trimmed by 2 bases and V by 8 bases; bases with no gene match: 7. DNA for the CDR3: TGTGCCAGCTCCCCGACTAGCGGCCCCTACGAGCAGTACTTC. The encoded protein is CASSPTSGPYEQYF.

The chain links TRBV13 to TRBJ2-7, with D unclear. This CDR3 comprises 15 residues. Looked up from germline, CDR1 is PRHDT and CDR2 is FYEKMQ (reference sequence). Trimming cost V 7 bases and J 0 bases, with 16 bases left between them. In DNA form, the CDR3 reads TGTGCCAGCAACCTAGGGAATACGTTCTCCTACGAGCAGTACTTC. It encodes CASNLGNTFSYEQYF.

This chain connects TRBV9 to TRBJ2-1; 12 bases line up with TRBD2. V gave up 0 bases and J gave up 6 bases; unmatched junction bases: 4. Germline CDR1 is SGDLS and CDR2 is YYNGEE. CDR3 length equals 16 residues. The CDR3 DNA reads TGTGCCAGCAGCGTAGGGGCTAGCGGGAGGGGCAATGAGCAGTTCTTC. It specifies CASSVGASGRGNEQFF.

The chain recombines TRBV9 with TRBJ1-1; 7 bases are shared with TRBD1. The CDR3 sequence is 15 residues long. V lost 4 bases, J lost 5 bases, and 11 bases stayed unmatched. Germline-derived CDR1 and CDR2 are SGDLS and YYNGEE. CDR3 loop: CASSPQDRYTTEAFF. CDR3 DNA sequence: TGTGCCAGCAGCCCCCAGGACAGGTACACGACTGAAGCTTTCTTT.

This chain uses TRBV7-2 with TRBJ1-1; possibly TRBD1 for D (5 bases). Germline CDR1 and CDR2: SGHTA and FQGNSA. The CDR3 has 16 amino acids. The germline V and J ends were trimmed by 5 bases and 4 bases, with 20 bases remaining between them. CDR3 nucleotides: TGTGCCAGCAGCCCACTTGGGACTCCGAAGCGCACTGAAGCTTTCTTT. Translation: CASSPLGTPKRTEAFF.

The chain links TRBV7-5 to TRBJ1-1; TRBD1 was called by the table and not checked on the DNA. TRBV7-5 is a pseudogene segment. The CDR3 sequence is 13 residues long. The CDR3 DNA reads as TGTGCCAGCAGCCCTGGACACAACACTGAAGCTTTCTTT. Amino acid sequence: CASSPGHNTEAFF.